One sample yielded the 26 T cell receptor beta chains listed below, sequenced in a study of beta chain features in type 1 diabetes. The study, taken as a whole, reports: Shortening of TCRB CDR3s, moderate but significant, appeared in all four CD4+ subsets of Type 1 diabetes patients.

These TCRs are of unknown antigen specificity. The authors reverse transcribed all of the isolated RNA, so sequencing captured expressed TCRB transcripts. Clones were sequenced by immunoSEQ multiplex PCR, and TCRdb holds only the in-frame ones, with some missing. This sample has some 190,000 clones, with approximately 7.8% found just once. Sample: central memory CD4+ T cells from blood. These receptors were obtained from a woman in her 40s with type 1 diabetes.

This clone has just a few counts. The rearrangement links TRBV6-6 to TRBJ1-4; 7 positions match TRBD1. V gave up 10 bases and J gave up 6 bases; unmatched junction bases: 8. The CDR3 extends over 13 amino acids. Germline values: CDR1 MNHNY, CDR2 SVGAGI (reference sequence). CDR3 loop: CATIQGSDEKLFF. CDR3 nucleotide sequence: TGTGCCACCATACAGGGGAGCGATGAAAAACTGTTTTTT.

CDR3 in amino acids: CAMEVGGAKNGYTF. Here the CDR3 DNA reads TGTGCCATGGAAGTAGGGGGCGCGAAGAATGGCTACACCTTC. The chain links TRBV2 to TRBJ1-2; 7 bases match TRBD1. Trimming took 10 bases from V and 6 from J; bases not matched to a gene: 14. The length of the CDR3 is 14 residues. The germline V gene encodes CDR1 SNHLY and CDR2 FYNNEI.

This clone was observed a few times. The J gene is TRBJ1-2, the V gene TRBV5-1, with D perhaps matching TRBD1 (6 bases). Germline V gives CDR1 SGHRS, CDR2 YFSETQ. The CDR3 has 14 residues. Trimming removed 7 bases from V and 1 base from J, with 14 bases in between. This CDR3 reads CASAPGDVNYGYTF. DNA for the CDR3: TGCGCCAGCGCTCCAGGGGATGTTAACTATGGCTACACCTTC.

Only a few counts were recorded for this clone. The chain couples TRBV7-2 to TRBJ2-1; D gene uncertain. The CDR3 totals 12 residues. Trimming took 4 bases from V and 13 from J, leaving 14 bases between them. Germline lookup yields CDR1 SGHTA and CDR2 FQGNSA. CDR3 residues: CASSSEWLTQFF. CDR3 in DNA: TGTGCCAGCAGCTCCGAATGGCTTACCCAGTTCTTC.

CDR3 nucleotides: TGTGCCAGCAGTGAAGATAGGGGTCTGTACCAAGAGACCCAGTACTTC. The encoded protein is CASSEDRGLYQETQYF. The gene calls are TRBV2 and TRBJ2-5, with D perhaps TRBD1 (5 bases). The CDR3 contains 16 residues. V was shortened by 1 base and J by 0 bases, with 12 bases between the two germline ends. The V gene's germline CDR1 is SNHLY and CDR2 FYNNEI. The whole variable domain, remainder taken from reference TRBV2 and TRBJ2-5, is EPEVTQTPSHQVTQMGQEVILRCVPISNHLYFYWYRQILGQKVEFLVSFYNNEISEKSEIFDDQFSVERPDGSNFTLKIRSTKLEDSAMYFCASSEDRGLYQETQYFGPGTRLLVL.

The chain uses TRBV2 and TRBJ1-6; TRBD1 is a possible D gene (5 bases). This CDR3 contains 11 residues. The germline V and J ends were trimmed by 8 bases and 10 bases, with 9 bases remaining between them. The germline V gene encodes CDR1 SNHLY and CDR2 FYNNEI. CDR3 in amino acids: CASWGGSPLHF. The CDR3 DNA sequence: TGTGCCAGCTGGGGGGGATCACCCCTCCACTTT.

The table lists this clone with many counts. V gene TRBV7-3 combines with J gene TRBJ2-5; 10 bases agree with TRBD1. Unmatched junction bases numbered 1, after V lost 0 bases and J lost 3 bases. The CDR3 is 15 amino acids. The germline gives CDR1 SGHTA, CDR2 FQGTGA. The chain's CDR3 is CASSLTGTGEETQYF. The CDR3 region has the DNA TGTGCCAGCAGCTTAACGGGGACAGGGGAAGAGACCCAGTACTTC.

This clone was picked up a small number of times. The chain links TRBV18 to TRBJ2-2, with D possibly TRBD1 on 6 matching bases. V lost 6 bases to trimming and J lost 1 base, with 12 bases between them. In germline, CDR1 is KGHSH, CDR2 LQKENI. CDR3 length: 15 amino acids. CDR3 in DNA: TGTGCCAGCTCCCCTGACAGGCTGAACACCGGGGAGCTGTTTTTT. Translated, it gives CASSPDRLNTGELFF.

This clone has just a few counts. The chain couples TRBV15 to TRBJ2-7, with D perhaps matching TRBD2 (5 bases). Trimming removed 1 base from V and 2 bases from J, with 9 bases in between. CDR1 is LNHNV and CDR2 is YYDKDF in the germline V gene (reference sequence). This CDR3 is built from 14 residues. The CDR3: CATSRGTLTYEQYF. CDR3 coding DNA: TGTGCCACCAGCAGAGGGACTCTTACCTACGAGCAGTACTTC.

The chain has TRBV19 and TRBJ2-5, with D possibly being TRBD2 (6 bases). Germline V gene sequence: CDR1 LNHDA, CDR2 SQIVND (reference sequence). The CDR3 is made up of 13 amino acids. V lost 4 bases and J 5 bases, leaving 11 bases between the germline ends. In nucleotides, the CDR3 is TGTGCCAGTAGTACGGGACTCGGTGAGACCCAGTACTTC. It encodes CASSTGLGETQYF. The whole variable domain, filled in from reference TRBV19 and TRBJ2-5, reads DGGITQSPKYLFRKEGQNVTLSCEQNLNHDAMYWYRQDPGQGLRLIYYSQIVNDFQKGDIAEGYSVSREKKESFPLTVTSAQKNPTAFYLCASSTGLGETQYFGPGTRLLVL.

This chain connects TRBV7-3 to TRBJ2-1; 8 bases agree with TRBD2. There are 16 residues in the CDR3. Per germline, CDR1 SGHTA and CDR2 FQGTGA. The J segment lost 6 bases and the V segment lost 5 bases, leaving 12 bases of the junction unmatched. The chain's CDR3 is CASSAGLAGEPNEQFF. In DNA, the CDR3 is TGTGCCAGCAGCGCCGGGCTAGCGGGTGAACCCAATGAGCAGTTCTTC.

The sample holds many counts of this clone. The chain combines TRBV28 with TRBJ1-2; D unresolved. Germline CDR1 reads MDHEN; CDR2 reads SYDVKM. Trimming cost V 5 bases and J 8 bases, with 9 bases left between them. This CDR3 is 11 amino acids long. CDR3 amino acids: CASSPAQGYTF. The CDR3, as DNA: TGTGCCAGCAGTCCCGCCCAGGGCTACACCTTC.

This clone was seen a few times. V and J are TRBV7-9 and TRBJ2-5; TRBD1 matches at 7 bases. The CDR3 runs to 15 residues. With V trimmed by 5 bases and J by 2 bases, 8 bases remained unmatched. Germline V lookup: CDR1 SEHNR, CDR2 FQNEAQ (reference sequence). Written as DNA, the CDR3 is TGTGCCAGCAGCGCAATTGGGACAGCACAAGAGACCCAGTACTTC. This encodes CASSAIGTAQETQYF.

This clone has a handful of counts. CDR3 sequence: CASRQREGRETQYF. The DNA of the CDR3 is TGTGCCAGCAGGCAGCGGGAGGGGCGGGAGACCCAGTACTTC. V usage is TRBV6-5 and J usage is TRBJ2-5; 10 bases line up with TRBD2. From germline, CDR1 is MNHEY and CDR2 SVGAGI. The J segment lost 5 bases and the V segment lost 6 bases, leaving 6 bases of the junction unmatched. There are 14 residues in the CDR3.

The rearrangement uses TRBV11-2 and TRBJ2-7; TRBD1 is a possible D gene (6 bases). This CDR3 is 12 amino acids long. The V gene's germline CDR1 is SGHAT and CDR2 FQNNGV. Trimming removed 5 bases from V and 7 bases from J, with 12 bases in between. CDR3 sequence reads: CASSLTGREQYF. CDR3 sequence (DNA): TGTGCCAGCAGCCTAACAGGGCGTGAGCAGTACTTC.

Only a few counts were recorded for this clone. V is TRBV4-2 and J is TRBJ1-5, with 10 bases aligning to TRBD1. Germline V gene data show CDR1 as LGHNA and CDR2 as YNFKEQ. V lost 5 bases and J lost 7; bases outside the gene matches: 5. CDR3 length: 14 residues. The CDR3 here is CASSADRGYQPQHF. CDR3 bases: TGTGCCAGCAGCGCGGACAGGGGGTACCAGCCCCAGCATTTT.

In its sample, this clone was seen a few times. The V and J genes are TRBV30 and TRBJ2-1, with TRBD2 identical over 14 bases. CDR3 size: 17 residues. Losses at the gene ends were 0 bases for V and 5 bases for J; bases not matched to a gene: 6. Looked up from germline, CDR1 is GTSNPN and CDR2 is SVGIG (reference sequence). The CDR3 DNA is TGTGCCTGGAGTGTACAAAGGGGACTAGCGGGAGACAATGAGCAGTTCTTC. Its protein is CAWSVQRGLAGDNEQFF.

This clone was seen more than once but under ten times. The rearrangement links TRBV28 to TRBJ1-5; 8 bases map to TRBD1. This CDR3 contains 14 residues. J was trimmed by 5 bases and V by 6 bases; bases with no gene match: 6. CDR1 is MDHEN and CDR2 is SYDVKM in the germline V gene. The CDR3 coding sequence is TGTGCCAGCAGGTCCGGGACAGGTTATCAGCCCCAGCATTTT. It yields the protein CASRSGTGYQPQHF.

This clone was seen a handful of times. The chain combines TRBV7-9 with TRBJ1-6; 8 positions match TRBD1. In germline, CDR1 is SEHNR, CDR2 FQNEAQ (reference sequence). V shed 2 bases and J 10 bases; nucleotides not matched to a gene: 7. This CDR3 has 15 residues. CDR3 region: CASSLRQGAESPLHF. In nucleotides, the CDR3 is TGTGCCAGCAGCTTACGGCAGGGGGCAGAATCACCCCTCCACTTT.

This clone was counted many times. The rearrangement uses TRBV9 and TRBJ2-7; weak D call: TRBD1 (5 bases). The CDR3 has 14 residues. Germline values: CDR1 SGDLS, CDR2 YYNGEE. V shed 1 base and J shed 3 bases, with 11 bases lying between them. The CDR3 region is CASSVSSGNYEQYF. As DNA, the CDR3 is TGTGCCAGCAGCGTATCTTCAGGGAACTACGAGCAGTACTTC.

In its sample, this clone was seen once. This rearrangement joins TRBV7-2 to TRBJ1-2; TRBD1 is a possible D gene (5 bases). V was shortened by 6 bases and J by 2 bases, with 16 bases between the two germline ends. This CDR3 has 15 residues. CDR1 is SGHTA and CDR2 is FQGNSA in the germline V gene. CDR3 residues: CASRTNLGQNYGYTF. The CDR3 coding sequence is TGTGCCAGCAGGACCAACCTTGGACAAAACTATGGCTACACCTTC.

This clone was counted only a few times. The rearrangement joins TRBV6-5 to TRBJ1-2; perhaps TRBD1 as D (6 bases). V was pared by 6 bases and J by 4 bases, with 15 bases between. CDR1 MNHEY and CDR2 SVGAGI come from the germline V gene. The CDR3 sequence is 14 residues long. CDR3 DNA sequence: TGTGCCAGCAGCCACAGGGAGTTAGGCTATGGCTACACCTTC. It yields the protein CASSHRELGYGYTF.

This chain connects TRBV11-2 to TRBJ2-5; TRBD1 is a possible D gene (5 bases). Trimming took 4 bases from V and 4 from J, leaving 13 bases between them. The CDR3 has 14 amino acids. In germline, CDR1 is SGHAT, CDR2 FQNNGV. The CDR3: CASSSLDSSETQYF. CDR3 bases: TGTGCCAGCAGCTCCCTCGACAGTTCAGAGACCCAGTACTTC.

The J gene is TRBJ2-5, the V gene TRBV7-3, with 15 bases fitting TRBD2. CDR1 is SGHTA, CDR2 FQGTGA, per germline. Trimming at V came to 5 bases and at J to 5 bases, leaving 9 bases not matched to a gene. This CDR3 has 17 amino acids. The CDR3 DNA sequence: TGTGCCAGCAGCCTTGGACTAGCGGGGGGGCCGGGGGAGACCCAGTACTTC. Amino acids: CASSLGLAGGPGETQYF.

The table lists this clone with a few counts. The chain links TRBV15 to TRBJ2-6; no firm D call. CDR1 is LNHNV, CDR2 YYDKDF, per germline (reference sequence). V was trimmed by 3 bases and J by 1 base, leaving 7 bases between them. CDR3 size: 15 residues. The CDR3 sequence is CATSRMESGANVLTF. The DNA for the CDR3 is TGTGCCACCAGCAGGATGGAGTCTGGGGCCAACGTCCTGACTTTC.

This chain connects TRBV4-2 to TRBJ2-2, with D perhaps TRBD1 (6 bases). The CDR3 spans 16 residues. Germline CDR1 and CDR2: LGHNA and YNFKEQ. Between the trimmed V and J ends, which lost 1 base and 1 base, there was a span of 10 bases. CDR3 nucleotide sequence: TGTGCCAGCAGCCAAGCGGACAGACAGAACACCGGGGAGCTGTTTTTT. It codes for CASSQADRQNTGELFF.